Listed here are 10 T cell receptor beta chains from one sample, sequenced in a study of PD-L1 blockade in urothelial cancer. Data came from immunoSEQ multiplex PCR; TCRdb stores just in-frame clones and leaves some out. The sample has around 40,000 clones, 75% to 90% seen once. The input for sequencing was PBMCs, taken around atezolizumab (anti-PD-L1) treatment. All receptors derive from a man in his 60s with urothelial cancer.

The chain couples TRBV18 to TRBJ2-5, with TRBD1 as a possible D gene (6 bases). The germline V gene has CDR1 KGHSH and CDR2 LQKENI. The CDR3 loop spans 13 amino acids. The V end lost 6 bases, the J end lost 2 bases, and 10 bases lay between the germline ends. This CDR3 is CASSRDRQETQYF. The CDR3 DNA is TGTGCCAGCTCTCGCGACAGGCAAGAGACCCAGTACTTC.

This chain connects TRBV30 to TRBJ2-5, with no clear D. V dropped 1 base and J dropped 5 bases, with 8 bases sitting between them. This CDR3 region has 12 residues. Germline values: CDR1 GTSNPN, CDR2 SVGIG (reference sequence). The CDR3, as DNA: TGTGCCTGGAGTGCCTCTGGCGAGACCCAGTACTTC. Its protein product is CAWSASGETQYF.

The chain is built from TRBV14 and TRBJ2-7; 7 bases align to TRBD1. Germline loops: CDR1 SGHDN, CDR2 FVKESK. Trimming removed 4 bases from V and 5 bases from J; junction bases left unmatched: 5. The CDR3 sequence is 13 residues long. CDR3 sequence reads: CASSPGTANEQYF. CDR3 nucleotide sequence: TGTGCCAGCAGCCCCGGGACAGCTAACGAGCAGTACTTC.

V usage is TRBV6-5 and J usage is TRBJ1-5; 9 bases are a match to TRBD1. The CDR3 extends over 14 amino acids. Trimming took 11 bases from V and 3 from J; bases not matched to a gene: 8. Germline CDR1 and CDR2: MNHEY and SVGAGI. DNA of the CDR3: TGTGCCGCTAGGGGACAGGGAATCAATCAGCCCCAGCATTTT. Translated, it gives CAARGQGINQPQHF.

This rearrangement joins TRBV21-1 to TRBJ2-5; TRBD1 was called by the table and not checked on the DNA. TRBV21-1 is listed as a pseudogene. The CDR3 length is 17 residues. CDR3 nucleotides: TGTGCCAGCAGCAAAGATCAGGCAGGGGGACTCAAAGAGACCCAGTACTTC. Translation: CASSKDQAGGLKETQYF.

The chain carries TRBV28 and TRBJ1-1; 9 nucleotides match TRBD1. The CDR3 contains 16 residues. Germline-derived CDR1 and CDR2 are MDHEN and SYDVKM. Germline trimming cut 3 bases from V and 4 bases from J; bases unmatched to any gene: 9. For the CDR3, the DNA is TGTGCCAGCAGTTTCGTACAGGGGGCTTTGGGCACTGAAGCTTTCTTT. Amino acids: CASSFVQGALGTEAFF.

The rearrangement uses TRBV7-9 and TRBJ1-3; D is possibly TRBD1 (6 bases). Trimming took off 5 bases at V and 0 bases at J, with 11 bases between the two ends. This CDR3 spans 15 amino acids. The germline V gene has CDR1 SEHNR and CDR2 FQNEAQ (reference sequence). This chain's CDR3 is CASSLGQFSGNTIYF. Here the CDR3 DNA reads TGTGCCAGCAGCCTTGGACAGTTCTCTGGAAACACCATATATTTT.

The chain links TRBV15 to TRBJ2-7; TRBD1 aligns across 9 bases. After removal of 0 bases from V and 5 bases from J, the junction contained 5 bases not matched to a gene. The germline CDR1 and CDR2 sequences are LNHNV and YYDKDF (reference sequence). This CDR3 spans 15 amino acids. The CDR3 loop reads CATSREGQGGHEQYF. Here the CDR3 DNA reads TGTGCCACCAGCAGAGAGGGACAGGGAGGCCACGAGCAGTACTTC.

The CDR3 sequence is CASSLDPSGSSYNEQFF. In DNA form, the CDR3 reads TGTGCCAGCAGCTTAGACCCTAGCGGGAGCTCCTACAATGAGCAGTTCTTC. The rearrangement links TRBV7-8 to TRBJ2-1, with 10 bases fitting TRBD2. The CDR3 has 17 amino acids. With V trimmed by 1 base and J by 0 bases, 3 bases remained unmatched. The germline V gene has CDR1 SGHVS and CDR2 FQNEAQ.

The chain couples TRBV11-2 to TRBJ1-1, with TRBD1 matching over 9 bases. The length of the CDR3 is 14 residues. Germline V lookup: CDR1 SGHAT, CDR2 FQNNGV. With V trimmed by 5 bases and J by 0 bases, 1 base remained unmatched. CDR3 residues: CASSRDRVNTEAFF. The CDR3, as DNA: TGTGCCAGCAGCCGGGACAGGGTGAACACTGAAGCTTTCTTT.